These 15 T cell receptor beta chains originate from one sample sequenced in a study of T cell responses to AZD1222 COVID-19 vaccine. Sequencing was performed with immunoSEQ multiplex PCR; in TCRdb, only in-frame clones are kept and a portion is missing. The repertoire holds 110,000 or so clones, with around 88% as singletons. The specimen comprised peripheral blood, sampled 28 days after the second AZD1222 dose. The receptors here all came from an adult who received the AZD1222 COVID-19 vaccine.

The V call is TRBV28, the J call TRBJ1-2, with D possibly TRBD1 on 5 matching bases. Trimming cost V 5 bases and J 8 bases, with 12 bases left between them. This CDR3 region has 12 residues. From germline, CDR1 is MDHEN and CDR2 SYDVKM. CDR3 nucleotides: TGTGCCAGCAGTGGCCTGGGACGGGGCTACACCTTC. It yields the protein CASSGLGRGYTF.

The chain is built from TRBV12-3 or TRBV12-4 and TRBJ1-1, with D possibly matching TRBD1 (6 bases). V gave up 6 bases and J gave up 6 bases, with 11 bases separating them. The CDR3 runs to 12 residues. CDR3: CASSSRGAEAFF. The CDR3 region has the DNA TGTGCCAGCAGCTCCAGGGGCGCTGAAGCTTTCTTT.

The V and J genes are TRBV10-3 and TRBJ1-1; no clear D gene. Trimming shortened V by 1 base and J by 4 bases, and 10 bases separated the two germline ends. The V gene's germline CDR1 is ENHRY and CDR2 SYGVKD. The length of the CDR3 is 14 residues. The CDR3 DNA is TGTGCCATCAGTGAGTTGACGGGGTCCACTGAAGCTTTCTTT. Residues: CAISELTGSTEAFF.

This clone has a handful of counts. The V gene is TRBV15, the J gene TRBJ1-1; D perhaps matches TRBD1 (6 bases). From germline, CDR1 is LNHNV and CDR2 YYDKDF (reference sequence). V was pared by 0 bases and J by 4 bases, with 12 bases between. The CDR3 sequence is 15 residues long. The CDR3 region has the DNA TGTGCCACCAGCAGAGAGGGAACAGGGTTCACTGAAGCTTTCTTT. It is translated as CATSREGTGFTEAFF.

The V call is TRBV7-2, the J call TRBJ1-5; TRBD1 might be the D (5 bases). Trimming removed 2 bases at V and 6 bases at J, with 14 bases between. CDR1 is SGHTA and CDR2 is FQGNSA in the germline V gene. This CDR3 is built from 15 residues. The CDR3 bases are TGTGCCAGCAGCTTAATAGGGCAGGGTGGTCAGCCCCAGCATTTT. Protein product: CASSLIGQGGQPQHF.

V and J are TRBV12-3 or TRBV12-4 and TRBJ1-4, with D hard to call. This CDR3 region has 13 residues. Trimming cost V 5 bases and J 5 bases, with 9 bases left between them. The CDR3 sequence: CASSEQQNEKLFF. CDR3 DNA sequence: TGTGCCAGCAGTGAACAGCAGAATGAAAAACTGTTTTTT.

The chain is built from TRBV5-4 and TRBJ2-5, with 8 bases matching TRBD1. Per the germline V gene, CDR1 is SGHNT and CDR2 is YYREEE (reference sequence). The J segment lost 4 bases and the V segment lost 4 bases, leaving 9 bases of the junction unmatched. The CDR3 covers 15 residues. CDR3 loop: CASSPRGGQGETQYF. CDR3 DNA: TGTGCCAGCAGCCCTCGCGGTGGACAGGGAGAGACCCAGTACTTC.

J is TRBJ1-5 and V is TRBV19; D not resolved. The CDR3 length is 14 residues. Trimming took off 7 bases at V and 7 bases at J, with 17 bases between the two ends. The germline gives CDR1 LNHDA, CDR2 SQIVND (reference sequence). CDR3 in DNA: TGTGCCAGTATCCCTCCCGGTCCAAGACAGCCCCAGCATTTT. Its protein product is CASIPPGPRQPQHF.

This chain connects TRBV6-2 or TRBV6-3 to TRBJ2-7; 9 positions match TRBD1. The CDR3 spans 13 residues. Germline-derived CDR1 and CDR2 are MNHEY and SVGEGT. V was pared by 6 bases and J by 3 bases, with 3 bases of the junction left unmatched. This chain's CDR3 is CASSLDRGYEQYF. CDR3 sequence (DNA): TGTGCCAGCAGCTTGGACAGGGGCTACGAGCAGTACTTC.

Here the CDR3 DNA reads TGTGCCACACCGGATAGGACTAACTATGGCTACACCTTC. This sequence encodes CATPDRTNYGYTF. The chain links TRBV10-3 to TRBJ1-2; D uncertain. Per the germline V gene, CDR1 is ENHRY and CDR2 is SYGVKD. The V and J ends lost 10 bases and 0 bases respectively, with 12 bases between them. The CDR3 has 13 amino acids.

The V and J genes are TRBV10-3 and TRBJ2-4, with 13 bases that match TRBD2. Germline V gene data show CDR1 as ENHRY and CDR2 as SYGVKD. The length of the CDR3 is 16 residues. The V segment lost 3 bases and the J segment 7 bases; nucleotides outside the gene matches: 6. CDR3 DNA sequence: TGTGCCATCAGTGATCCACTAGCGGGGGGGTTTAACATTCAGTACTTC. Protein: CAISDPLAGGFNIQYF.

The chain links TRBV13 to TRBJ2-1; 7 positions agree with TRBD2. CDR1 is PRHDT, CDR2 FYEKMQ, per germline (reference sequence). V gave up 1 base and J gave up 0 bases; unmatched junction bases: 3. CDR3 length equals 16 residues. In DNA, the CDR3 is TGTGCCAGCAGCTTAGTCGGGGGGAACTCCTACAATGAGCAGTTCTTC. This sequence encodes CASSLVGGNSYNEQFF.

This chain joins TRBV4-3 and TRBJ1-1, with D uncertain. The CDR3 spans 16 residues. Germline V gene lookup returns CDR1 LGHNA and CDR2 YSLEER. Trimming took off 0 bases at V and 4 bases at J, with 15 bases between the two ends. CDR3 coding DNA: TGCGCCAGCAGCCAAGAAAGAGGGCTTCGAGGCACTGAAGCTTTCTTT. Translation: CASSQERGLRGTEAFF.

The rearrangement joins TRBV3-1 (or the pseudogene TRBV3-2) to TRBJ1-1; D perhaps matches TRBD1 (5 bases). CDR1 LGHDT and CDR2 YNNKEL come from the germline V gene (reference sequence). The V end lost 3 bases, the J end lost 4 bases, and 12 bases lay between the germline ends. There are 14 residues in the CDR3. This CDR3 is CASSHAGLSTEAFF. Written as DNA, the CDR3 is TGTGCCAGCAGCCACGCAGGGCTAAGCACTGAAGCTTTCTTT.

The chain uses TRBV3-1 (or the pseudogene TRBV3-2) and TRBJ2-5; D gene ambiguous. CDR1 and CDR2 from the germline V gene are LGHDT and YNNKEL (reference sequence). V was clipped by 1 base and J by 0 bases, with 6 bases between them. The CDR3 totals 14 residues. CDR3 sequence reads: CASSQVGYQETQYF. The CDR3, as DNA: TGTGCCAGCAGCCAAGTCGGATACCAAGAGACCCAGTACTTC.